A single sample gave rise to the 26 T cell receptor beta chains below, sequenced in a study of blood T cell repertoires in COVID-19. Generated by immunoSEQ multiplex PCR, the TCRdb table keeps only in-frame clones and is missing some. The sample contains 120,000 to 150,000 clones, around 87% of which appear only once. Material: peripheral blood. The source is a man aged 50-59 years who had recovered from COVID-19.

The chain combines TRBV6-5 with TRBJ1-1, with TRBD1 identical over 10 bases. The CDR3 has 14 residues. CDR1 is MNHEY, CDR2 SVGAGI, per germline. The junction had 4 bases not matched to a gene; V was cut back by 3 bases and J by 6 bases. This chain's CDR3 is CASSYGTGVSEAFF. DNA of the CDR3: TGTGCCAGCAGTTATGGGACAGGGGTATCTGAAGCTTTCTTT.

V gene TRBV6-2 or TRBV6-3 combines with J gene TRBJ2-3; D perhaps matches TRBD1 (6 bases). The germline V gene has CDR1 MNHEY and CDR2 SVGEGT. The V end lost 3 bases, the J end lost 5 bases, and 15 bases lay between the germline ends. The CDR3 contains 15 residues. DNA of the CDR3: TGTGCCAGCAGTTATGGCGGCAGGGGAATAGATACGCAGTATTTT. It translates to CASSYGGRGIDTQYF.

The V and J genes are TRBV9 and TRBJ1-1; 8 bases fit TRBD1. The CDR3 covers 14 residues. The germline CDR1 and CDR2 sequences are SGDLS and YYNGEE. V was clipped by 4 bases and J by 6 bases; unmatched bases: 8. CDR3 sequence (DNA): TGTGCCAGCAGCCCCGGACAGGGAAAGGCTGAAGCTTTCTTT. Its protein product is CASSPGQGKAEAFF.

The chain is built from TRBV7-9 and TRBJ2-7; 7 nucleotides match TRBD1. With V trimmed by 1 base and J by 1 base, 4 bases remained unmatched. CDR3 length equals 15 residues. Looked up from germline, CDR1 is SEHNR and CDR2 is FQNEAQ (reference sequence). CDR3 residues: CASSLVGGYSYEQYF. The CDR3 nucleotides read TGTGCCAGCAGCTTAGTAGGGGGCTATTCCTACGAGCAGTACTTC.

V usage is TRBV7-2 and J usage is TRBJ1-1, with TRBD1 matching 10 bases. Trimming removed 4 bases from V and 5 bases from J; junction bases left unmatched: 7. The CDR3 is made up of 15 amino acids. Germline-derived CDR1 and CDR2 are SGHTA and FQGNSA. The CDR3 protein is CASSYQGTGVTEAFF. CDR3 bases: TGTGCCAGCAGCTACCAGGGGACAGGGGTTACTGAAGCTTTCTTT.

The chain joins TRBV6-5 to TRBJ2-3; TRBD2 matches 11 bases. The CDR3 loop spans 16 amino acids. The germline V gene has CDR1 MNHEY and CDR2 SVGAGI. Unmatched junction bases numbered 1, after V lost 1 base and J lost 1 base. The CDR3 DNA is TGTGCCAGCAGTTACTTACTAGCGGGGGGCACAGATACGCAGTATTTT. It yields the protein CASSYLLAGGTDTQYF.

The chain has TRBV7-9 and TRBJ2-3; D might be TRBD2 (5 bases). The V gene lost 2 bases and the J gene lost 2 bases, with 23 bases spanning the gap. This CDR3 has 19 amino acids. Per the germline V gene, CDR1 is SEHNR and CDR2 is FQNEAQ (reference sequence). The CDR3 protein is CASSLSYIGVGGPTDTQYF. As DNA, the CDR3 is TGTGCCAGCAGCTTATCGTATATTGGTGTGGGCGGGCCCACAGATACGCAGTATTTT.

The rearrangement uses TRBV27 and TRBJ2-3; D remains unclear. Trimming cost V 0 bases and J 2 bases, with 9 bases left between them. The CDR3 covers 15 residues. The germline CDR1 and CDR2 sequences are MNHEY and SMNVEV (reference sequence). CDR3 region: CASSLSWATTDTQYF. CDR3 bases: TGTGCCAGCAGTTTATCCTGGGCCACCACAGATACGCAGTATTTT.

The chain links TRBV19 to TRBJ2-7; the match to TRBD2 covers 9 bases. Looked up from germline, CDR1 is LNHDA and CDR2 is SQIVND (reference sequence). Unmatched junction bases numbered 5, after V lost 5 bases and J lost 3 bases. The CDR3 loop spans 14 amino acids. The CDR3 nucleotides read TGTGCCAGTAGTCCGGGACTAGCCGTCTACGAGCAGTACTTC. Translation: CASSPGLAVYEQYF.

V is TRBV6-2 or TRBV6-3 and J is TRBJ1-5, with a possible D match to TRBD1 (5 bases). The CDR3 runs 18 residues. CDR1 is MNHEY and CDR2 is SVGEGT in the germline V gene. V was clipped by 2 bases and J by 0 bases, with 17 bases between them. CDR3 nucleotide sequence: TGTGCCAGCAGTTACACGTCACGGACACCCTATAGCAATCAGCCCCAGCATTTT. It is translated as CASSYTSRTPYSNQPQHF.

Only one count was recorded for this clone. This chain links TRBV7-2 with TRBJ2-7; 7 positions agree with TRBD2. Germline V gene lookup returns CDR1 SGHTA and CDR2 FQGNSA. The CDR3 loop spans 13 amino acids. V dropped 5 bases and J dropped 5; count of bases not matched to a gene: 6. The DNA of the CDR3 is TGTGCCAGCAGCATTAGCGGGTCTGACGAGCAGTACTTC. Amino acid sequence: CASSISGSDEQYF.

The chain uses TRBV2 and TRBJ1-6, with TRBD1 matching over 8 bases. Germline V gene lookup returns CDR1 SNHLY and CDR2 FYNNEI. CDR3 size: 15 residues. V lost 5 bases, J lost 5 bases, and 5 bases stayed unmatched. In DNA, the CDR3 is TGTGCCAGCAGTCTTGGACAGGGCGATAATTCACCCCTCCACTTT. Its protein product is CASSLGQGDNSPLHF.

This rearrangement joins TRBV5-5 to TRBJ1-1; no reliable D call. Germline V gives CDR1 SGHKS, CDR2 YYEKEE (reference sequence). Trimming took off 4 bases at V and 5 bases at J, with 12 bases between the two ends. This CDR3 has 13 amino acids. The CDR3 sequence: CASSPGSWTEAFF. Here the CDR3 DNA reads TGTGCCAGCAGCCCTGGCAGTTGGACTGAAGCTTTCTTT.

The chain carries TRBV2 and TRBJ1-4; 8 bases are a match to TRBD1. The CDR3 contains 15 residues. Unmatched junction bases numbered 9, after V lost 5 bases and J lost 7 bases. Germline V CDR1 and CDR2: SNHLY, FYNNEI. The CDR3 reads CASSPQGVIVEKLFF. Written as DNA, the CDR3 is TGTGCCAGCAGTCCACAGGGGGTGATTGTTGAAAAACTGTTTTTT. The whole variable domain, filled in from reference TRBV2 and TRBJ1-4, reads EPEVTQTPSHQVTQMGQEVILRCVPISNHLYFYWYRQILGQKVEFLVSFYNNEISEKSEIFDDQFSVERPDGSNFTLKIRSTKLEDSAMYFCASSPQGVIVEKLFFGSGTQLSVL.

The chain carries TRBV4-2 and TRBJ1-1; D call uncertain. Trimming took 1 base from V and 0 from J, leaving 9 bases between them. This CDR3 has 15 residues. Germline CDR1 is LGHNA and CDR2 is YNFKEQ. CDR3 in amino acids: CASSQVQTMNTEAFF. In DNA form, the CDR3 reads TGTGCCAGCAGCCAAGTTCAGACAATGAACACTGAAGCTTTCTTT.

The genes are TRBV25-1 and TRBJ1-2, with TRBD1 matching over 8 bases. This CDR3 is built from 11 residues. The ends lost 2 bases at V and 10 bases at J; junction bases unmatched: 0. CDR1 and CDR2 from the germline V gene are MGHDK and SYGVNS. The CDR3 spells CASSEQGAYTF. CDR3 DNA sequence: TGTGCCAGCAGTGAACAGGGGGCCTACACCTTC.

This clone appeared a few times. The chain employs TRBV7-2 and TRBJ2-1; tentatively, D is TRBD2 (7 bases). V dropped 0 bases and J dropped 0 bases, with 9 bases sitting between them. This CDR3 has 16 residues. Germline V gene lookup returns CDR1 SGHTA and CDR2 FQGNSA. The CDR3 protein is CASSLAGGPSYNEQFF. The CDR3, as DNA: TGTGCCAGCAGCTTAGCGGGGGGGCCCTCCTACAATGAGCAGTTCTTC.

The chain recombines TRBV13 with TRBJ2-2; 15 nucleotides agree with TRBD2. J was trimmed by 2 bases and V by 3 bases; bases with no gene match: 10. Germline V CDR1 and CDR2: PRHDT, FYEKMQ (reference sequence). The CDR3 contains 20 residues. CDR3 sequence (DNA): TGTGCCAGCAGCTTCCGAGGACTAGCGGGGGGGAGTTACAACACCGGGGAGCTGTTTTTT. Translating it yields CASSFRGLAGGSYNTGELFF.

V and J are TRBV10-3 and TRBJ2-3; 9 bases agree with TRBD1. The CDR3 covers 16 residues. Germline V gene lookup returns CDR1 ENHRY and CDR2 SYGVKD. The J segment lost 0 bases and the V segment lost 6 bases, leaving 7 bases of the junction unmatched. The CDR3 coding sequence is TGTGCCATCAGAGATACAGGGGGCTTTAGCACAGATACGCAGTATTTT. Its protein product is CAIRDTGGFSTDTQYF.

The chain carries TRBV4-2 and TRBJ1-2; 7 positions agree with TRBD1. This CDR3 contains 15 residues. V dropped 1 base and J dropped 2; count of bases not matched to a gene: 4. The germline V gene encodes CDR1 LGHNA and CDR2 YNFKEQ. The CDR3: CASSQVTGANYGYTF. The CDR3 region has the DNA TGTGCCAGCAGCCAAGTAACAGGGGCCAACTATGGCTACACCTTC.

The rearrangement joins TRBV5-4 to TRBJ1-2; D ambiguous. The CDR3 consists of 13 residues. V was pared by 2 bases and J by 4 bases, with 9 bases between. CDR1 and CDR2 from the germline V gene are SGHNT and YYREEE (reference sequence). The CDR3 coding sequence is TGTGCCAGCAGCTTCAGGATTCCCTATGGCTACACCTTC. As protein: CASSFRIPYGYTF.

The chain uses TRBV7-8 and TRBJ2-3; TRBD2 agrees at 9 bases. The CDR3 covers 16 residues. The V segment lost 2 bases and the J segment 3 bases; nucleotides outside the gene matches: 6. Germline assignment: CDR1 SGHVS and CDR2 FQNEAQ. As DNA, the CDR3 is TGTGCCAGCAGCTTACCCGGGCTAGCGGGGACAGATACGCAGTATTTT. Translating it yields CASSLPGLAGTDTQYF.

This clone was observed once. The genes are TRBV11-2 and TRBJ2-1, with D possibly matching TRBD2 (5 bases). The germline V gene has CDR1 SGHAT and CDR2 FQNNGV. The CDR3 has 15 residues. Trimming removed 5 bases from V and 8 bases from J, with 19 bases in between. The CDR3 DNA is TGTGCCAGCAGCCCCCGAACCGCGTTCGGGGATGAGCAGTTCTTC. It translates to CASSPRTAFGDEQFF. The whole variable domain, remainder taken from reference TRBV11-2 and TRBJ2-1, is EAGVAQSPRYKIIEKRQSVAFWCNPISGHATLYWYQQILGQGPKLLIQFQNNGVVDDSQLPKDRFSAERLKGVDSTLKIQPAKLEDSAVYLCASSPRTAFGDEQFFGPGTRLTVL.

The V gene is TRBV6-1, the J gene TRBJ1-5; D gene uncertain. Germline CDR1 reads MNHNS; CDR2 reads SASEGT. V lost 3 bases and J 4 bases, leaving 4 bases between the germline ends. This CDR3 spans 12 amino acids. The CDR3 DNA is TGTGCCAGCAGTGAGACTAATCAGCCCCAGCATTTT. This gives the protein CASSETNQPQHF.

The chain is built from TRBV19 and TRBJ2-3, with D unresolved. The V and J ends lost 5 bases and 6 bases respectively, with 12 bases between them. The CDR3 has 13 residues. Germline CDR1 is LNHDA and CDR2 is SQIVND (reference sequence). The CDR3 loop reads CASSPTASDTQYF. The CDR3 DNA reads as TGTGCCAGTAGTCCCACCGCGTCCGATACGCAGTATTTT.

The rearrangement links TRBV7-2 to TRBJ2-4; D is unclear. Trimming removed 2 bases at V and 9 bases at J, with 17 bases between. There are 15 residues in the CDR3. Germline loops: CDR1 SGHTA, CDR2 FQGNSA. CDR3 bases: TGTGCCAGCAGCTTACCGGCCTTAAGAGCAGGCATTCAGTACTTC. Translated: CASSLPALRAGIQYF.